The 7 T cell receptor beta chains in this list originate from one sample, sequenced in a study of blood T cell repertoires in COVID-19. The table came from immunoSEQ multiplex PCR; TCRdb's copy has only in-frame clones and leaves some out. The sample gives some 190,000 clones, about 88% of which show up once; about 5% is in the top ten. The sample was peripheral blood. These receptors all stem from an elderly woman with acute or convalescent COVID-19.

This clone was seen only once. The V gene is TRBV9, the J gene TRBJ2-1; D is unresolved. This CDR3 comprises 14 residues. Trimming took off 3 bases at V and 10 bases at J, with 17 bases between the two ends. Germline-derived CDR1 and CDR2 are SGDLS and YYNGEE. The CDR3 spells CASSAGPKYTEQFF. Written as DNA, the CDR3 is TGTGCCAGCAGCGCAGGCCCTAAATATACCGAGCAGTTCTTC.

The V gene is TRBV19, the J gene TRBJ1-2, with TRBD1 matching over 8 bases. The CDR3 has 15 amino acids. The V segment lost 3 bases and the J segment 4 bases; nucleotides outside the gene matches: 7. In germline, CDR1 is LNHDA, CDR2 SQIVND (reference sequence). The CDR3 DNA is TGTGCCAGTAGTATGGCCAGGGGGCTCGGCTATGGCTACACCTTC. Encoded protein: CASSMARGLGYGYTF. The full variable domain, in which reference TRBV19 and TRBJ1-2 provide the parts outside the CDR3, is DGGITQSPKYLFRKEGQNVTLSCEQNLNHDAMYWYRQDPGQGLRLIYYSQIVNDFQKGDIAEGYSVSREKKESFPLTVTSAQKNPTAFYLCASSMARGLGYGYTFGSGTRLTVV.

This sequence joins TRBV12-5 and TRBJ1-2; 7 bases match TRBD1. CDR3 length equals 16 residues. Germline CDR1 LGHNT, CDR2 FRNRAP. V gave up 2 bases and J gave up 6 bases; unmatched junction bases: 12. CDR3 region: CASGLLTTGTFDGYTF. The DNA of the CDR3 is TGTGCTAGTGGTTTGCTTACGACAGGGACTTTTGATGGCTACACCTTC.

The gene calls are TRBV5-4 and TRBJ2-5, with TRBD1 matching over 10 bases. The V segment lost 5 bases and the J segment 4 bases; nucleotides outside the gene matches: 2. CDR1 SGHNT and CDR2 YYREEE come from the germline V gene (reference sequence). This CDR3 is 13 amino acids long. CDR3: CASRRDRGETQYF. The CDR3 region has the DNA TGTGCCAGCAGGAGGGACAGGGGAGAGACCCAGTACTTC.

CDR3 in amino acids: CASSYPRGRGRRSRETQYF. The DNA for the CDR3 is TGTGCCAGCAGTTACCCCCGCGGACGCGGGAGGAGGAGTCGGGAGACCCAGTACTTC. The gene calls are TRBV6-2 or TRBV6-3 and TRBJ2-5; TRBD2 matches 8 bases. CDR3 length equals 19 residues. Germline V gene lookup returns CDR1 MNHEY and CDR2 SVGEGT. V shed 2 bases and J 5 bases; nucleotides not matched to a gene: 19.

This chain joins TRBV19 and TRBJ1-5; D is uncertain. There are 15 residues in the CDR3. Germline V gene lookup returns CDR1 LNHDA and CDR2 SQIVND (reference sequence). The V and J ends lost 6 bases and 2 bases respectively, with 14 bases between them. The CDR3: CASSPGNGRNQPQHF. CDR3 coding DNA: TGTGCCAGTAGCCCGGGGAACGGTCGCAATCAGCCCCAGCATTTT.

The chain uses TRBV16 and TRBJ2-7; D perhaps matches TRBD1 (7 bases). Germline CDR1 KGHSY, CDR2 FQNENV. This CDR3 has 14 amino acids. The V and J ends lost 6 bases and 3 bases respectively, with 15 bases between them. The CDR3 DNA follows: TGTGCCAGCAGACTCGGACAGGACTACTACGAGCAGTACTTC. It is translated as CASRLGQDYYEQYF.